Sequencing of this T cell receptor (beta chain) was carried out in a study of cytomegalovirus exposure and HLA in healthy donors. Notes on the study in general: In a later analysis, TCR beta V- and J-gene trimming was associated with a missense DCLRE1C variant.

The CDR3 is made up of 15 amino acids. V lost 3 bases and J lost 11; bases outside the gene matches: 10. Germline V lookup: CDR1 SGHNT, CDR2 YYREEE (reference sequence). Vbeta (60) and Jbeta (13) primers were used in the PCR. Here immunoSEQ multiplex PCR was the method, and the copy in TCRdb shows in-frame clones only, minus some. The sample consists of tens of thousands of clones, approximately 79% of them appearing once. Turning to this clone: No antigen is known for it.

The sequence came from a woman in her forties in good health and CMV-seropositive. The sequenced material came from PBMCs. J is TRBJ2-7 and V is TRBV5-4; TRBD2 agrees at 14 bases. The CDR3 reads CASSSGSPGLAGEYF. The CDR3, as DNA: TGTGCCAGCAGCTCTGGTTCTCCGGGACTAGCGGGGGAGTACTTC.